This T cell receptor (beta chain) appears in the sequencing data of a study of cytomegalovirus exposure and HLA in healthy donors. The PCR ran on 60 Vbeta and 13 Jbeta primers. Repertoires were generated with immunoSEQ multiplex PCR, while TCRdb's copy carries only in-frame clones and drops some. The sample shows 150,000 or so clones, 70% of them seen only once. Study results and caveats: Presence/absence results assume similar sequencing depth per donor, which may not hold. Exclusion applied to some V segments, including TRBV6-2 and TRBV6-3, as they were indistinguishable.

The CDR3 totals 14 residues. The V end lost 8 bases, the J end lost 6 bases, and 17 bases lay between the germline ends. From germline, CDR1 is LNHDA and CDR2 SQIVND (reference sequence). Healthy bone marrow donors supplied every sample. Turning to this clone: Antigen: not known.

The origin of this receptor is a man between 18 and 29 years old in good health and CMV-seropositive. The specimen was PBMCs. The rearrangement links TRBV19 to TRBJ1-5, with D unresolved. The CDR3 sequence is CASRSFGSGQPQHF. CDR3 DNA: TGTGCCAGTCGATCTTTTGGGTCGGGTCAGCCCCAGCATTTT.